A single sample is the source of the 9 T cell receptor beta chains below, sequenced in a study of cytomegalovirus exposure and HLA in healthy donors. The PCR used 60 Vbeta and 13 Jbeta primers. Only in-frame clones appear in the TCRdb table, and some are missing; sequencing was by immunoSEQ multiplex PCR. The sample includes roughly 190,000 clones, roughly 12% of them seen just once. Material for sequencing was PBMCs. These receptors originate from a man between 45 and 60 years old in good health and CMV-seropositive.

This clone has a handful of counts. This chain joins TRBV19 and TRBJ2-2, with D maybe TRBD1 (7 bases). This CDR3 is built from 18 residues. Trimming took 9 bases from V and 3 from J, leaving 26 bases between them. The V gene's germline CDR1 is LNHDA and CDR2 SQIVND (reference sequence). CDR3 sequence reads: CASPGDSRGRGYTGELFF. CDR3 sequence (DNA): TGTGCCAGCCCGGGGGACTCGAGAGGCAGGGGGTACACCGGGGAGCTGTTTTTT.

Only a few counts were recorded for this clone. V and J are TRBV4-2 and TRBJ2-5; TRBD2 matches 8 bases. In germline, CDR1 is LGHNA, CDR2 YNFKEQ. The CDR3 length is 15 residues. After removal of 1 base from V and 5 bases from J, the junction contained 6 bases not matched to a gene. In DNA, the CDR3 is TGTGCCAGCAGCCAAGGAGATAGCGGGGTTGAGACCCAGTACTTC. Its translation: CASSQGDSGVETQYF.

This clone was counted a few times. CDR3: CASSLGLTGGTGNTIYF. In nucleotides, the CDR3 is TGTGCCAGCAGCTTAGGCCTCACAGGGGGCACTGGAAACACCATATATTTT. The chain carries TRBV13 and TRBJ1-3; 9 nucleotides line up with TRBD1. Germline lookup yields CDR1 PRHDT and CDR2 FYEKMQ (reference sequence). The CDR3 covers 17 residues. Losses at the gene ends were 0 bases for V and 2 bases for J; bases not matched to a gene: 5.

This clone has a handful of counts. This sequence joins TRBV6-5 and TRBJ1-2; 8 bases match TRBD1. The CDR3 runs to 14 residues. V dropped 5 bases and J dropped 3; count of bases not matched to a gene: 5. CDR1 is MNHEY, CDR2 SVGAGI, per germline. CDR3 sequence: CASSNGQGHYGYTF. CDR3 bases: TGTGCCAGCAGTAACGGACAGGGTCACTATGGCTACACCTTC.

This clone appeared a few times. The chain has TRBV5-1 and TRBJ1-2, with D tentatively TRBD1 (5 bases). V was shortened by 1 base and J by 2 bases, with 12 bases between the two germline ends. Germline assignment: CDR1 SGHRS and CDR2 YFSETQ. The CDR3 length is 15 residues. Written as DNA, the CDR3 is TGCGCCAGCAGCTTGAGTTTGGCAGGGAACTATGGCTACACCTTC. Protein product: CASSLSLAGNYGYTF.

This clone was counted between two and nine times. V gene TRBV18 combines with J gene TRBJ1-2; the D is unclear. The V gene lost 4 bases and the J gene lost 6 bases, with 12 bases spanning the gap. The CDR3 contains 13 residues. Per the germline V gene, CDR1 is KGHSH and CDR2 is LQKENI. The CDR3 protein is CASSRPPPDGYTF. The CDR3 bases are TGTGCCAGCTCACGCCCGCCGCCAGATGGCTACACCTTC. Drawing the rest from reference TRBV18 and TRBJ1-2, the complete variable domain is NAGVMQNPRHLVRRRGQEARLRCSPMKGHSHVYWYRQLPEEGLKFMVYLQKENIIDESGMPKERFSAEFPKEGPSILRIQQVVRGDSAAYFCASSRPPPDGYTFGSGTRLTVV.

Only a few counts were recorded for this clone. This chain links TRBV11-3 with TRBJ1-1; weak D call: TRBD1 (5 bases). The ends were cut back, 2 bases at V and 5 bases at J, with 15 bases in the middle. The CDR3 length is 15 residues. Germline-derived CDR1 and CDR2 are SGHNT and YENEEA. The CDR3, as DNA: TGTGCCAGCAGCTTAAGGAGTCGGGGGGAAACTGAAGCTTTCTTT. Translating it yields CASSLRSRGETEAFF.

This clone was detected only a few times. The V call is TRBV7-6, the J call TRBJ1-3; D gene ambiguous. The V gene lost 1 base and the J gene lost 4 bases, with 14 bases spanning the gap. The CDR3 has 16 residues. Germline V CDR1 and CDR2: SGHVS, FNYEAQ. The CDR3 spells CASSLGEPGSGNTIYF. CDR3 nucleotides: TGTGCCAGCAGCTTAGGGGAGCCAGGTTCCGGAAACACCATATATTTT.

The chain recombines TRBV19 with TRBJ1-1; unclear D gene. This CDR3 region has 14 residues. Trimming removed 5 bases at V and 6 bases at J, with 16 bases between. Germline-derived CDR1 and CDR2 are LNHDA and SQIVND (reference sequence). The CDR3 reads CASSSSSGVAEAFF. In nucleotides, the CDR3 is TGTGCCAGTAGTTCCTCGAGCGGTGTGGCTGAAGCTTTCTTT.